This T cell receptor (beta chain) originates from a study of neurological immune-mediated disorders. This clonotype was counted only a few times. A read error may explain this, as a much larger clone is one base away. MiXCR, applied by TCRdb to the 5' RACE reads, yields one record per CDR3 protein. The data hold under 70,000 distinct CDR3 sequences, with 4% to 6% observed a single time. Germline CDR1 and CDR2: DFQATT and SNEGSKA (reference sequence). The CDR3 is 15 amino acids. V shed 3 bases and J shed 4 bases, with 15 bases lying between them. The sequenced sample consisted of PBMCs. The rearrangement joins TRBV20-1 to TRBJ2-2, with D possibly TRBD2 on 6 matching bases. This clonotype was sampled from a woman in her twenties or thirties with multiple sclerosis. CDR3 DNA sequence: TGCAGTGCTAGGGCACTAGCCACCGGCACCGGGGAGCTGTTTTTT. This encodes CSARALATGTGELFF.